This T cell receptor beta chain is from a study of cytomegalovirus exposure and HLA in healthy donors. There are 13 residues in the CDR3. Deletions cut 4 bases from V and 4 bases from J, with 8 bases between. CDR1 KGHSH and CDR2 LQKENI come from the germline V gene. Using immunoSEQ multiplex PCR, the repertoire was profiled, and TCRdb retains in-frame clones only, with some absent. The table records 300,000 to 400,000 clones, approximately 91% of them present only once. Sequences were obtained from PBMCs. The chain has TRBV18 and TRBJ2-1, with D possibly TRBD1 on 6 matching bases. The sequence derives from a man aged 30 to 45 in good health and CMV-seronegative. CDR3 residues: CASSLTGYNEQFF. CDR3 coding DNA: TGTGCCAGCTCACTAACAGGGTACAATGAGCAGTTCTTC. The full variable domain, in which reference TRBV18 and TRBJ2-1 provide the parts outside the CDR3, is NAGVMQNPRHLVRRRGQEARLRCSPMKGHSHVYWYRQLPEEGLKFMVYLQKENIIDESGMPKERFSAEFPKEGPSILRIQQVVRGDSAAYFCASSLTGYNEQFFGPGTRLTVL.